The rows below give T cell receptor beta chains drawn from one sample of a study of T cell repertoires in cytomegalovirus infection. Via MiXCR, TCRdb re-called the reads, giving one row per CDR3 protein. The sample has some 200,000 distinct CDR3 sequences; about 20% are singletons. Sequencing input: PBMCs. The origin of the receptors is a human donor in good health (CMV status not recorded). Some clones in this sample may be carry-over from other donors' samples. The CDR3 runs from the conserved cysteine through the conserved F or W. D genes are given only for firm matches. Clone size appears in some rows only: once, few, many, or a class for an expanded clone.

V,J,size,D,DNA,CDR3
TRBV29-1,TRBJ2-3,few,.,TGCAGCGTTGAGGGACCCCGCCCAGATACGCAGTATTTT,CSVEGPRPDTQYF
TRBV4-1,TRBJ2-6,.,.,TGCGCCAGCAGCCAAGTTTACCCCTCTGGGGCCAACGTCCTGACTTTC,CASSQVYPSGANVLTF
TRBV6-2/TRBV6-3,TRBJ2-7,few,TRBD2,TGTGCCAGCAGTACCACAGGACTAGCGGGAGAAGTTCACGAGCAGTACTTC,CASSTTGLAGEVHEQYF
TRBV7-2,TRBJ2-1,many,.,TGTGCCAGCAGCTTAGGACTAGTATCGGTCAATGAGCAGTTCTTC,CASSLGLVSVNEQFF
TRBV29-1,TRBJ2-2,.,TRBD1,TGCAGCGCCGACAGGGACACCGGGGAGCTGTTTTTT,CSADRDTGELFF
TRBV28,TRBJ1-5,few,.,TGTGCCAGCAGTTTAGTAAGGGGGGGTCAGCCCCAGCATTTT,CASSLVRGGQPQHF
TRBV6-1,TRBJ1-1,few,.,TGTGCCAGCAGTGATGGAGGGAAGCTGAACACTGAAGCTTTCTTT,CASSDGGKLNTEAFF
TRBV12-3/TRBV12-4,TRBJ2-1,few,TRBD2,TGTGCCAGCAGTGTTCCGGGACTAGCAGGAGTCTCCTACAATGAGCAGTTCTTC,CASSVPGLAGVSYNEQFF
TRBV7-8,TRBJ1-2,many,TRBD1,TGTGCCAGCAGCGAGTGGACAGGGGATAACTATGGCTACACCTTC,CASSEWTGDNYGYTF
TRBV11-2,TRBJ2-2,many,TRBD2,TGTGCCAGCAGCCCTGTTGGGCTAGCGGGTTCCGGGGAGCTGTTTTTT,CASSPVGLAGSGELFF
TRBV19,TRBJ1-1,once,TRBD1,TGTGCCAGTAGTATACCAGGGGGCGCGGTCACTGAAGCTTTCTTT,CASSIPGGAVTEAFF
TRBV2,TRBJ2-5,.,.,TGTGCCAGCAGCCCCGACACCGCCGGAGTAGAGACCCAGTACTTC,CASSPDTAGVETQYF
TRBV20-1,TRBJ1-1,few,.,TGCAGTGCTAGTTTGGCGGGCCGAAGGGCTGAAGCTTTCTTT,CSASLAGRRAEAFF
TRBV2,TRBJ2-1,.,TRBD1,TGTGCCAGCAGCCCGGACAGGGCCTACAATGAGCAGTTCTTC,CASSPDRAYNEQFF
TRBV6-2/TRBV6-3,TRBJ2-5,few,.,TGTGCCAGCAGGCCCCAGGGAGACCAAGAGACCCAGTACTTC,CASRPQGDQETQYF
TRBV28,TRBJ1-6,many,.,TGTGCCAGCACCCTAGGGGGAAAGGGACCTTCACCCCTCCACTTT,CASTLGGKGPSPLHF
TRBV7-2,TRBJ2-1,many,.,TGTGCCAGCAGCTTACTGGGCCTGGGATCCCCAAGCTCCGAATACAATGAGCAGTTCTTC,CASSLLGLGSPSSEYNEQFF
TRBV2,TRBJ2-7,.,TRBD1,TGTGCCAGCAGTGAAGCGGCCACAGGGGACGAGCAGTACTTC,CASSEAATGDEQYF
TRBV6-2/TRBV6-3,TRBJ1-1,few,TRBD1,TGTGCCAGCCATACACAGGGGGCGCTTACTGAAGCTTTCTTT,CASHTQGALTEAFF
TRBV15,TRBJ1-5,.,TRBD1,TGTGCCACCAGCTCTGCATGGTTGACAGGGGGAAAGAATCAGCCCCAGCATTTT,CATSSAWLTGGKNQPQHF
TRBV5-1,TRBJ2-1,many,.,TGCGCCAGCAGCTTAAGCGGACCGAGGACCTACAATGAGCAGTTCTTC,CASSLSGPRTYNEQFF
TRBV2,TRBJ2-7,.,.,TGTGCCAGCAGTGACTACGAGCAGTACTTC,CASSDYEQYF
TRBV6-1,TRBJ1-5,many,.,TGTGCCAGCAGTGATGCGGGACCTCGCAATCAGCCCCAGCATTTT,CASSDAGPRNQPQHF
TRBV30,TRBJ1-2,.,TRBD1,TGTGCCTGGGGAACAGGGGCGGGCAGCTATGGCTACACCTTC,CAWGTGAGSYGYTF
TRBV6-5,TRBJ2-7,few,TRBD2,TGTGCCAGCAGTTACCTGACTAGCGGGTCCTACGAGCAGTACTTC,CASSYLTSGSYEQYF
TRBV5-5,TRBJ2-1,once,.,TGTGCCAGCAGCTTGGGGGCTAGCGTGATCCGCAATGAGCAGTTCTTC,CASSLGASVIRNEQFF
TRBV29-1,TRBJ1-1,.,TRBD1,TGCAGCGAAGGAGGGACAGGAGACATGAACACTGAAGCTTTCTTT,CSEGGTGDMNTEAFF
TRBV11-1,TRBJ2-1,few,.,TGTGCCAGCAGCCCCGGGACACGCAATGAGCAGTTCTTC,CASSPGTRNEQFF
TRBV5-1,TRBJ1-1,many,TRBD1,TGCGCCAGCAGCTTGTCGGGACAGCTTGAAGCTTTCTTT,CASSLSGQLEAFF